The TCR beta chain described here comes from a study of relationships among human T cell subsets. Whole-study results and caveats: Clones with over 100 reads held over 60% of CD8+ cytotoxic sequences.

Semiquantitative ARM-PCR amplified T cell receptor alpha and beta CDR3 regions from mRNA. In ARM-PCR, communal superprimers followed tagged nested gene-specific primers for exponential amplification. From the multiplex PCR reads, TCRdb called clonotypes with MiXCR, one entry per CDR3 protein. The table records roughly 13,000 distinct CDR3 sequences, around two thirds of them present only once. Details on this clonotype: Its cognate antigen is unknown.

After removal of 6 bases from V and 2 bases from J, the junction contained 3 bases not matched to a gene. The CDR3 totals 14 residues. Germline V gene sequence: CDR1 SNHLY, CDR2 FYNNEI. Bead selections for CD25, CD56 and CD294 left a flow-through collected as Th1 cells. The source is a middle-aged man in good health. The chain joins TRBV2 to TRBJ2-3, with 9 bases that match TRBD1. Sequenced material: CD4+ Th1 cells sorted from blood. CDR3 coding DNA: TGTGCCAGCAGCCGGACAGGGGTCACAGATACGCAGTATTTT. As protein: CASSRTGVTDTQYF.